This entry lists 21 T cell receptor beta chains sequenced from one sample in a study of blood T cell repertoires in COVID-19. The assay was immunoSEQ multiplex PCR, and TCRdb's table has in-frame clones only and misses some. Of a few hundred thousand clones in the sample, approximately 90% are singletons; the top ten hold 10%. The sequenced sample was PBMCs or T cells enriched from blood (not recorded which). All receptors derive from a man in his late teens or twenties with acute COVID-19.

This clone has only one observation. The J gene is TRBJ2-3, the V gene TRBV2; TRBD2 matches 15 bases. V trimming: 6 bases; J trimming: 6 bases; junction bases outside the gene matches: 7. CDR3 size: 16 residues. Germline values: CDR1 SNHLY, CDR2 FYNNEI. The DNA for the CDR3 is TGTGCCAGCAGCGAGGGACTAGCGGGAGGTCCCGATACGCAGTATTTT. Protein sequence: CASSEGLAGGPDTQYF. Full variable domain (rest looked up from reference TRBV2 and TRBJ2-3): EPEVTQTPSHQVTQMGQEVILRCVPISNHLYFYWYRQILGQKVEFLVSFYNNEISEKSEIFDDQFSVERPDGSNFTLKIRSTKLEDSAMYFCASSEGLAGGPDTQYFGPGTRLTVL.

V is TRBV3-1 (or the pseudogene TRBV3-2) and J is TRBJ1-1; D remains unclear. CDR3 size: 15 residues. Deletions cut 4 bases from V and 1 base from J, with 13 bases between. CDR1 is LGHDT and CDR2 is YNNKEL in the germline V gene (reference sequence). CDR3 nucleotide sequence: TGTGCCAGCAGCCCGAAAATGGGAGAGAACACTGAAGCTTTCTTT. Protein product: CASSPKMGENTEAFF.

This chain links TRBV5-5 with TRBJ2-5, with D possibly TRBD2 on 6 matching bases. The CDR3 is 16 residues long. Trimming removed 0 bases from V and 0 bases from J, with 12 bases in between. Germline V CDR1 and CDR2: SGHKS, YYEKEE (reference sequence). This CDR3 reads CASSLAEEGYQETQYF. In nucleotides, the CDR3 is TGTGCCAGCAGCTTGGCCGAGGAGGGGTACCAAGAGACCCAGTACTTC.

The chain links TRBV2 to TRBJ1-5; D not resolved. Trimming left V 0 bases short and J 11 bases short, with 8 bases between. Germline V gene lookup returns CDR1 SNHLY and CDR2 FYNNEI. There are 12 residues in the CDR3. The CDR3 DNA follows: TGTGCCAGCAGTGAAGCGCTGGCGGCCCAGCATTTT. Encoded protein: CASSEALAAQHF. The variable domain in full, with the rest retrieved from reference TRBV2 and TRBJ1-5, is EPEVTQTPSHQVTQMGQEVILRCVPISNHLYFYWYRQILGQKVEFLVSFYNNEISEKSEIFDDQFSVERPDGSNFTLKIRSTKLEDSAMYFCASSEALAAQHFGDGTRLSIL.

The J gene is TRBJ1-5, the V gene TRBV30; 8 bases are a match to TRBD1. The CDR3 contains 15 residues. Per the germline V gene, CDR1 is GTSNPN and CDR2 is SVGIG (reference sequence). Losses at the gene ends were 0 bases for V and 0 bases for J; bases not matched to a gene: 1. CDR3 in amino acids: CAWSVGQASNQPQHF. CDR3 nucleotides: TGTGCCTGGAGTGTGGGACAGGCTAGCAATCAGCCCCAGCATTTT.

The chain uses TRBV4-1 and TRBJ1-6; maybe TRBD1 (6 bases). Germline-derived CDR1 and CDR2 are MGHRA and YSYEKL. Trimming removed 2 bases at V and 7 bases at J, with 12 bases between. This CDR3 has 15 residues. CDR3 loop: CASSQLNQGNSPLHF. The CDR3 DNA reads TGCGCCAGCAGCCAACTTAATCAGGGGAATTCACCCCTCCACTTT.

The V gene is TRBV29-1, the J gene TRBJ2-7, with 7 bases that match TRBD1. In germline, CDR1 is SQVTM, CDR2 ANQGSEA. V lost 0 bases, J lost 3 bases, and 5 bases stayed unmatched. The CDR3 covers 14 residues. The CDR3 coding sequence is TGCAGCGTTGAAGACCCAGACAGGGACTACGAGCAGTACTTC. Translating gives CSVEDPDRDYEQYF.

The chain is built from TRBV18 and TRBJ1-2, with no clear D. The V end was cut by 5 bases, the J end by 4 bases, with 11 bases between. The CDR3 consists of 13 residues. Looked up from germline, CDR1 is KGHSH and CDR2 is LQKENI. This CDR3 is CASSDVGSYGYTF. The CDR3, as DNA: TGTGCCAGCTCAGACGTGGGGAGCTATGGCTACACCTTC.

The chain uses TRBV5-1 and TRBJ1-2, with 8 bases aligning to TRBD1. With 0 bases clipped from V and 2 bases from J, the junction kept 3 bases outside the gene matches. This CDR3 contains 15 residues. Per germline, CDR1 SGHRS and CDR2 YFSETQ. The CDR3 sequence: CASSLGQGANYGYTF. CDR3 nucleotide sequence: TGCGCCAGCAGCTTGGGGCAGGGGGCGAACTATGGCTACACCTTC.

The chain couples TRBV4-2 to TRBJ2-3, with 14 bases matching TRBD2. The CDR3 has 16 amino acids. V dropped 5 bases and J dropped 6; count of bases not matched to a gene: 7. Germline V CDR1 and CDR2: LGHNA, YNFKEQ. CDR3 sequence reads: CASSGETSGRGDTQYF. In DNA form, the CDR3 reads TGTGCCAGCAGCGGGGAGACTAGCGGGAGGGGGGATACGCAGTATTTT.

The chain carries TRBV4-1 and TRBJ2-2; maybe TRBD1 (6 bases). This CDR3 contains 14 residues. Germline V gives CDR1 MGHRA, CDR2 YSYEKL. Between the trimmed V and J ends, which lost 6 bases and 0 bases, there was a span of 8 bases. The CDR3 coding sequence is TGCGCCAGCAGACAGGGTCCGAACACCGGGGAGCTGTTTTTT. Encoded protein: CASRQGPNTGELFF.

This chain joins TRBV18 and TRBJ1-1, with 9 bases that match TRBD1. Trimming cost V 1 base and J 1 base; bases outside gene matches: 1. The CDR3 has 15 residues. Per germline, CDR1 KGHSH and CDR2 LQKENI. DNA for the CDR3: TGTGCCAGCTCACCACTGGGACAGGGGAACACTGAAGCTTTCTTT. This sequence encodes CASSPLGQGNTEAFF.

The CDR3 DNA reads TGTGCCAGCAGCTTGGACAGAATAAACTATGGCTACACCTTC. Protein sequence: CASSLDRINYGYTF. The chain employs TRBV5-5 and TRBJ1-2, with D unresolved. V was shortened by 0 bases and J by 2 bases, with 8 bases between the two germline ends. Germline lookup yields CDR1 SGHKS and CDR2 YYEKEE (reference sequence). The CDR3 runs 14 residues.

J is TRBJ2-2 and V is TRBV19, with 7 bases aligning to TRBD1. The CDR3 is made up of 13 amino acids. V lost 6 bases and J lost 5; bases outside the gene matches: 3. The germline gives CDR1 LNHDA, CDR2 SQIVND (reference sequence). The CDR3 nucleotides are TGTGCCAGTAGCAGGACAGGTACCGGGGAGCTGTTTTTT. As protein: CASSRTGTGELFF.

V gene TRBV3-1 (or the pseudogene TRBV3-2) combines with J gene TRBJ1-2; 7 nucleotides agree with TRBD1. This CDR3 has 13 amino acids. Germline V gene sequence: CDR1 LGHDT, CDR2 YNNKEL (reference sequence). The junction had 2 bases not matched to a gene; V was cut back by 4 bases and J by 3 bases. CDR3 amino acids: CASSRQGDYGYTF. CDR3 DNA: TGTGCCAGCAGCCGACAGGGAGACTATGGCTACACCTTC.

The rearrangement uses TRBV13 and TRBJ2-1; TRBD1 matches 7 bases. The CDR3 has 15 residues. The germline gives CDR1 PRHDT, CDR2 FYEKMQ (reference sequence). The junction had 11 bases not matched to a gene; V was cut back by 5 bases and J by 7 bases. The CDR3 DNA reads as TGTGCCAGCAGCCTTGGGACAGTGAGGTTGAATGAGCAGTTCTTC. It is translated as CASSLGTVRLNEQFF.

This rearrangement joins TRBV27 to TRBJ1-5; D might be TRBD1 (5 bases). The CDR3 spans 17 residues. V was pared by 5 bases and J by 2 bases, with 19 bases between. The germline V gene has CDR1 MNHEY and CDR2 SMNVEV (reference sequence). The CDR3: CASSPLTVRTGNQPQHF. CDR3 nucleotide sequence: TGTGCCAGCAGTCCACTGACAGTGCGGACCGGCAATCAGCCCCAGCATTTT.

V gene TRBV6-5 combines with J gene TRBJ2-7, with 14 positions matching TRBD2. Germline V gene lookup returns CDR1 MNHEY and CDR2 SVGAGI. The junction had 5 bases not matched to a gene; V was cut back by 4 bases and J by 6 bases. This CDR3 has 15 residues. The CDR3 bases are TGTGCCAGCAGTTCGGGACTAGCGGGAGACGGCGAGCAGTACTTC. Translation: CASSSGLAGDGEQYF.

The genes are TRBV5-5 and TRBJ2-7, with 9 bases matching TRBD2. Trimming took 4 bases from V and 0 from J; bases not matched to a gene: 2. The CDR3 has 14 amino acids. Looked up from germline, CDR1 is SGHKS and CDR2 is YYEKEE (reference sequence). The CDR3 region is CASSLSGSSYEQYF. CDR3 DNA sequence: TGTGCCAGCAGCCTTAGCGGGAGCTCCTACGAGCAGTACTTC.

This chain joins TRBV24-1 and TRBJ2-5; 9 nucleotides agree with TRBD2. V was pared by 3 bases and J by 4 bases, with 2 bases of the junction left unmatched. Germline V gives CDR1 KGHDR, CDR2 SFDVKD. This CDR3 contains 14 residues. Here the CDR3 DNA reads TGTGCCACCAGTGATCGCGGGGGGGGAGAGACCCAGTACTTC. Residues: CATSDRGGGETQYF.

In nucleotides, the CDR3 is TGTGCCAGCAGTACGTCAAGCGGGGGCCACGGGGAGCTGTTTTTT. It translates to CASSTSSGGHGELFF. The chain couples TRBV6-5 to TRBJ2-2; 8 bases are a match to TRBD2. The V segment lost 5 bases and the J segment 7 bases; nucleotides outside the gene matches: 9. The CDR3 loop spans 15 amino acids. The germline CDR1 and CDR2 sequences are MNHEY and SVGAGI.